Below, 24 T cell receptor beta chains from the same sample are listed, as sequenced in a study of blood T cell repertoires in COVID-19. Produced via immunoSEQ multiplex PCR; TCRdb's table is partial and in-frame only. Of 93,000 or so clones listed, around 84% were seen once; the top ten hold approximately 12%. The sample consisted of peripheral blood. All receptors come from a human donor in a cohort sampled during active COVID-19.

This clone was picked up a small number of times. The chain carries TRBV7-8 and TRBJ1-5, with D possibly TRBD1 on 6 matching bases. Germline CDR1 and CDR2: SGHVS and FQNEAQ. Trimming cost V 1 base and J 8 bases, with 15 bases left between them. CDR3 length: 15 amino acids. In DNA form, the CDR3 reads TGTGCCAGCAGCTTAGGCTCGGGGGGCTGGGAGCCCCAGCATTTT. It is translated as CASSLGSGGWEPQHF.

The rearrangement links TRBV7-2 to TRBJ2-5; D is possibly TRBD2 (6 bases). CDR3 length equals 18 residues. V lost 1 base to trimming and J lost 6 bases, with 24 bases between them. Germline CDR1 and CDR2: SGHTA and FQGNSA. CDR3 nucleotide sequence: TGTGCCAGCAGCTTAGTACCCCGAGGGGACTGGATGGTAAAGACCCAGTACTTC. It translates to CASSLVPRGDWMVKTQYF.

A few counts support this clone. This chain's CDR3 is CASSYTRQGDQPQHF. CDR3 coding DNA: TGTGCCAGCAGTTACACAAGACAGGGGGATCAGCCCCAGCATTTT. The V and J genes are TRBV6-2 or TRBV6-3 and TRBJ1-5; 9 nucleotides line up with TRBD1. V was clipped by 2 bases and J by 5 bases; unmatched bases: 4. The germline V gene has CDR1 MNHEY and CDR2 SVGEGT. The CDR3 runs to 15 residues.

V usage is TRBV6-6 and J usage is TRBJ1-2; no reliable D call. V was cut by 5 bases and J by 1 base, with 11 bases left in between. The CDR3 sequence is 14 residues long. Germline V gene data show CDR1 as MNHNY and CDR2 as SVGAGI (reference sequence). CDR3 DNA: TGTGCCAGCAGTCCCCGCGCGGTTAACTATGGCTACACCTTC. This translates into CASSPRAVNYGYTF.

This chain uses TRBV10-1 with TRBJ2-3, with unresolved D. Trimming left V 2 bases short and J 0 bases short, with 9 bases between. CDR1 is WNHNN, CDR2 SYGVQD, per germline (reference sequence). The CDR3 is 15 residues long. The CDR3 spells CASSESQASTDTQYF. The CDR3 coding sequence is TGCGCCAGCAGTGAGAGCCAGGCTAGCACAGATACGCAGTATTTT.

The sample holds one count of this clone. CDR3 in DNA: TGTGCCAGCAGCCATGGGACTAGCAATGAGCAGTTCTTC. Encoded protein: CASSHGTSNEQFF. The V and J genes are TRBV7-2 and TRBJ2-1; 8 bases agree with TRBD2. The CDR3 covers 13 residues. V lost 5 bases, J lost 6 bases, and 3 bases stayed unmatched. The germline CDR1 and CDR2 sequences are SGHTA and FQGNSA. Filled out from reference TRBV7-2 and TRBJ2-1, the complete variable domain reads GAGVSQSPSNKVTEKGKDVELRCDPISGHTALYWYRQSLGQGLEFLIYFQGNSAPDKSGLPSDRFSAERTGGSVSTLTIQRTQQEDSAVYLCASSHGTSNEQFFGPGTRLTVL.

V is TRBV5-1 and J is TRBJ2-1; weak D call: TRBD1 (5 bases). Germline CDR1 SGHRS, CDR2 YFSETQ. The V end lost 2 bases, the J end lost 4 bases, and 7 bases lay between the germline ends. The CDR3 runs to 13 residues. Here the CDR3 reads CASSFRQYNEQFF. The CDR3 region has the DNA TGCGCCAGCAGCTTTAGACAGTACAATGAGCAGTTCTTC.

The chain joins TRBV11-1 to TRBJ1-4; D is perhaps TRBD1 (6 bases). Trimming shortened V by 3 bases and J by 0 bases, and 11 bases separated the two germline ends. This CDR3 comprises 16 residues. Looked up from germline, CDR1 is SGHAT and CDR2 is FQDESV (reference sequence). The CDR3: CASSFGQTATNEKLFF. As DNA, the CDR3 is TGTGCCAGCAGCTTCGGACAGACGGCAACTAATGAAAAACTGTTTTTT.

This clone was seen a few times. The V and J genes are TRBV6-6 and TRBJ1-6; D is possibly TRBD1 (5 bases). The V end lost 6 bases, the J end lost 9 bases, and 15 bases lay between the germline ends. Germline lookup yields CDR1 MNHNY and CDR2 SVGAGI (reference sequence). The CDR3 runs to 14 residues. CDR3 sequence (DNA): TGTGCCAGCAGGTACGACAGTGAGTCTTCACCCCTCCACTTT. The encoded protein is CASRYDSESSPLHF.

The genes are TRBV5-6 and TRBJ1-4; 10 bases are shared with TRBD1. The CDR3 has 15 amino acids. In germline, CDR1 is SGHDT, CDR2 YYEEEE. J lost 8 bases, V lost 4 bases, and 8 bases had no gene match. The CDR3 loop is CASSTAGQGEEKLFF. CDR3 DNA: TGTGCCAGCAGCACTGCAGGACAGGGGGAGGAAAAACTGTTTTTT.

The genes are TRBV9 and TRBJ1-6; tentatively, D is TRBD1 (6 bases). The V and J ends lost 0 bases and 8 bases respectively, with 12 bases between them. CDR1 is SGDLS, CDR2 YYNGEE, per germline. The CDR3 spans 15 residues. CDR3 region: CASSVDMGAYSPLHF. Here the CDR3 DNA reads TGTGCCAGCAGCGTAGACATGGGGGCTTATTCACCCCTCCACTTT.

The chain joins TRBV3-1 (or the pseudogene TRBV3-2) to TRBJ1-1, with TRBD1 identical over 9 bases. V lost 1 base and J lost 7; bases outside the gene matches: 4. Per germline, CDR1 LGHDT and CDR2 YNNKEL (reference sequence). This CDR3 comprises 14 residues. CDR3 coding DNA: TGTGCCAGCAGCCAAGGGACAGGGGAAAATGAAGCTTTCTTT. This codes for CASSQGTGENEAFF.

The DNA of the CDR3 is TGTGCCAGCAGCCCTTCAGGCCGCCTGGAAAAAGGCTACACCTTC. Residues: CASSPSGRLEKGYTF. The V gene is TRBV3-1 (or the pseudogene TRBV3-2), the J gene TRBJ1-2, with no clear D. Trimming shortened V by 4 bases and J by 8 bases, and 20 bases separated the two germline ends. The CDR3 covers 15 residues. Germline-derived CDR1 and CDR2 are LGHDT and YNNKEL (reference sequence).

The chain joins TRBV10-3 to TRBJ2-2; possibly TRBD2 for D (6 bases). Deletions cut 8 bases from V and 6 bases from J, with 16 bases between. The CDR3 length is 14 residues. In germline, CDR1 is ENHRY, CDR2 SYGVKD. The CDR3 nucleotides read TGTGCCATCGGTACAGGAGGGGATCCCGGGGAGCTGTTTTTT. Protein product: CAIGTGGDPGELFF.

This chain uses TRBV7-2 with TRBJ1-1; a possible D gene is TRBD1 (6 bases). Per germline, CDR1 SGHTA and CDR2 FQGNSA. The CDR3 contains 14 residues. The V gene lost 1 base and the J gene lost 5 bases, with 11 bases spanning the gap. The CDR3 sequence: CASSLGTGWTEAFF. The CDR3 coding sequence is TGTGCCAGCAGCTTAGGTACAGGGTGGACTGAAGCTTTCTTT. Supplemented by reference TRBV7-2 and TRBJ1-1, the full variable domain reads GAGVSQSPSNKVTEKGKDVELRCDPISGHTALYWYRQSLGQGLEFLIYFQGNSAPDKSGLPSDRFSAERTGGSVSTLTIQRTQQEDSAVYLCASSLGTGWTEAFFGQGTRLTVV.

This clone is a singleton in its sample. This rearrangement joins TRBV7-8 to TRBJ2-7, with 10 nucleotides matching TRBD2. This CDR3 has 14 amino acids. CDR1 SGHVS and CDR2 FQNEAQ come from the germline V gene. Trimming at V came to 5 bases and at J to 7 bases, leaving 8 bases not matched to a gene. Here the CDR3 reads CASSGTAGGREQYF. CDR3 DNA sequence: TGTGCCAGCAGCGGAACAGCGGGGGGGCGGGAGCAGTACTTC.

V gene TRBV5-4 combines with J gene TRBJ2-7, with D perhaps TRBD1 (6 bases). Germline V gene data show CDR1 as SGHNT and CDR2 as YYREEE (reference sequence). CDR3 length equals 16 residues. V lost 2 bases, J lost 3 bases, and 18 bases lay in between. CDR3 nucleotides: TGTGCCAGCAGCTTAACAGGGAAAATAAAAGTCTACGAGCAGTACTTC. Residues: CASSLTGKIKVYEQYF.

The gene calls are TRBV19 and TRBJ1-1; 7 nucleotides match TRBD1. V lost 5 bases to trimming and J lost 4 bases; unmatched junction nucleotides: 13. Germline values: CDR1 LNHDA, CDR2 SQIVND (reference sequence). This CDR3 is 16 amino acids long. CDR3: CASSSQSSQGFTEAFF. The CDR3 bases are TGTGCCAGTAGTTCGCAGAGCTCACAGGGGTTCACTGAAGCTTTCTTT.

The CDR3 loop reads CASSPYSTFSYNEQFF. CDR3 bases: TGTGCCAGCAGCCCTTACAGCACCTTCTCCTACAATGAGCAGTTCTTC. V usage is TRBV9 and J usage is TRBJ2-1, with no clear D. Looked up from germline, CDR1 is SGDLS and CDR2 is YYNGEE. The CDR3 is made up of 16 amino acids. V was trimmed by 4 bases and J by 0 bases, leaving 14 bases between them.

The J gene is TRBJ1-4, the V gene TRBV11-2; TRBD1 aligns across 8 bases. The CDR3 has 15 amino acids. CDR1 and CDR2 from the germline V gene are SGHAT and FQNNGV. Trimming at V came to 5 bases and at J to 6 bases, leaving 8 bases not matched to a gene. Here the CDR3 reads CASSTAGTGYEKLFF. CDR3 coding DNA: TGTGCCAGCAGCACTGCCGGGACAGGTTATGAAAAACTGTTTTTT.

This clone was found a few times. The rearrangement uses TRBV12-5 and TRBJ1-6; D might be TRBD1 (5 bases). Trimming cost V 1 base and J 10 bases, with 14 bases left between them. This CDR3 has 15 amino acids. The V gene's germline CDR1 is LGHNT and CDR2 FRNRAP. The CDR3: CASGLEQAAASPLHF. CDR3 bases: TGTGCTAGTGGTTTGGAACAGGCCGCCGCATCACCCCTCCACTTT. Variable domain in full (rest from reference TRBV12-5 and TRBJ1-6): DARVTQTPRHKVTEMGQEVTMRCQPILGHNTVFWYRQTMMQGLELLAYFRNRAPLDDSGMPKDRFSAEMPDATLATLKIQPSEPRDSAVYFCASGLEQAAASPLHFGNGTRLTVT.

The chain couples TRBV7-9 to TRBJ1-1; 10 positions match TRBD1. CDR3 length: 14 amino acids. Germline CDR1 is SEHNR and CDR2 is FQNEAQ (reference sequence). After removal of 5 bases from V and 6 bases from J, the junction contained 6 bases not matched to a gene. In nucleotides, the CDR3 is TGTGCCAGCAGCGTTGGACAGGGGGAATCTGAAGCTTTCTTT. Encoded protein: CASSVGQGESEAFF.

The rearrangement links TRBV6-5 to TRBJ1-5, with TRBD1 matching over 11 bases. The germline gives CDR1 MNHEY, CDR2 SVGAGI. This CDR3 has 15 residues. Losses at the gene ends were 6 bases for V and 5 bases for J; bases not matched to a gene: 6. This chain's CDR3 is CASRGGQGVYQPQHF. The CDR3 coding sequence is TGTGCCAGCAGGGGGGGACAGGGGGTTTATCAGCCCCAGCATTTT.

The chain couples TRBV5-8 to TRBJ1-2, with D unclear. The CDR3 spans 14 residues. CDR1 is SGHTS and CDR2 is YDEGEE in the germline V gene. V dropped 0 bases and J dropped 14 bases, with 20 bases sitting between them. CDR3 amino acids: CASSLESGPATGTF. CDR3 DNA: TGTGCCAGCAGCTTGGAGTCAGGTCCCGCCACCGGTACCTTC.